Reported below is one T cell receptor (beta chain). The antigen it binds to is not known. The input lacks base qualities; no much larger clone sits a single base away. Genomic DNA extracted from blood, in amounts of roughly 230-550 ng, served as the starting material for amplifying TRB repertoires. The data derive from a study of T and B cells in COVID-19 patients (dated by TCRdb to about 2020). Background for the entire study: In this study, adaptive immunity was profiled in COVID-19 patients who either had active infection or had recovered, using TRB and IGH repertoire sequencing of peripheral blood. A recovered cohort was made up of 19 patients contributing fewer than 25 samples, mostly after mild to moderate COVID-19 managed as outpatients. The recovered cohort had a median age of about 37 years, compared with 67 years in the active-infection cohort. In the active-infection cohort, about 60% of the 20 patients were critically ill and required mechanical ventilation or ECMO. Of the 20 to 25 patients in the active-infection cohort, approximately 18 had comorbidities associated with unfavorable COVID-19 outcome. Over 7.5 million TCR sequences were analysed in a TCR and BCR sequence repository that covered approximately 40 patients and 65 to 75 time points. A couple of patients belonged to both the recovered and active cohorts because samples were available from active disease and after recovery. Repertoire analyses used an age-matched reference group of around 41 healthy donors who were negative for COVID-19 antibodies as the comparison. As many as 9 follow-up blood samples were collected from each patient, and in some individuals these samples spanned different disease stages. General study outcomes and caveats: Specific T cell subsets (CD4+/Treg/CD8+) and sorted SARS-CoV-2-responsive or tetramer+ T cells had not yet been sequenced, and these experiments were ongoing. It was stated that prospective validation of the reported TCR clusters was required before the clusters could be put to clinical use. The size of the cohort was considered insufficient for assessing HLA contributions to COVID-19 susceptibility or severity. The recovered cohort had approximately 2,500 exclusive TCR clusters, including some 30 low-pGen clusters. In active COVID-19, TRB repertoires were highly clonal, while at recovery, diversity and richness increased above the levels seen in healthy donors. Patients with COVID-19 were reported to show strongly skewed TRBV/TRBJ gene usage. Few blood samples were available from mildly ill patients while symptoms were present, and early samples from severe cases were likewise scarce.

The sequencer was an Illumina MiSeq. Multiplex PCR with BIOMED2 TRB-A/B primer pools was used to amplify the TRB rearrangements. Illumina-compatible adapters and 7-nucleotide sample barcodes were attached to the amplicons in two consecutive PCRs. All library PCRs used Phusion HS II polymerase. The amplicons were purified from gel with the NucleoSpin Gel and PCR Clean-up kit, measured on Qubit, and combined at about 3.8 nM. The quality of the amplicon pool was checked on an Agilent 2100 Bioanalyzer prior to Illumina next-generation sequencing. As for how the authors treated the data: MiXCR 3.0.8 with the default MiXCR reference library was used to annotate TRB rearrangements. Sequences with fewer than 2 reads and non-productive reads were filtered out, and every unique CDR3 nucleotide sequence was treated as a single clone. Clonality, diversity, richness and V-J gene usage were computed in R 3.5.1. GLIPH2 was used to cluster TCRs by CDR3 similarity, and OLGA was used to calculate generation probabilities. Only GLIPH2 clusters containing at least four unique TCR clonotypes present in at least three individuals were kept. TCRdb trimmed the raw reads at Q25, called clones with MiXCR and kept productive beta chains. Each record represents a unique CDR3 protein, reported with the most common genes and DNA among its rows. Clone size and V and J calls follow TCRdb, not the original study. Here the sample has roughly 8,100 distinct CDR3 sequences; roughly 31% occur a single time. 17% of the sample belongs to the ten largest clones.

Sequences MNHEY (CDR1) and SMNVEV (CDR2) are obtained from the germline V gene (reference sequence). V loses 8 bases, J loses 5 bases, and the germline ends lie 18 bases apart. Its CDR3 holds 15 amino acids, cysteine through phenylalanine. Solely the CDR3 DNA is kept, with 45 bases framed from the first base. What was sequenced was blood. The rearranged chain carries TRBV27 and TRBJ1-4; TRBD1 is a possible D gene, resting on 5 matching bases. The receptor was derived from a human donor with active COVID-19. The nucleotide sequence is given as TGTGCCAGCTCAACTGGGGGGGACCCGAATGAAAAACTGTTTTTT. The encoded protein is CASSTGGDPNEKLFF.